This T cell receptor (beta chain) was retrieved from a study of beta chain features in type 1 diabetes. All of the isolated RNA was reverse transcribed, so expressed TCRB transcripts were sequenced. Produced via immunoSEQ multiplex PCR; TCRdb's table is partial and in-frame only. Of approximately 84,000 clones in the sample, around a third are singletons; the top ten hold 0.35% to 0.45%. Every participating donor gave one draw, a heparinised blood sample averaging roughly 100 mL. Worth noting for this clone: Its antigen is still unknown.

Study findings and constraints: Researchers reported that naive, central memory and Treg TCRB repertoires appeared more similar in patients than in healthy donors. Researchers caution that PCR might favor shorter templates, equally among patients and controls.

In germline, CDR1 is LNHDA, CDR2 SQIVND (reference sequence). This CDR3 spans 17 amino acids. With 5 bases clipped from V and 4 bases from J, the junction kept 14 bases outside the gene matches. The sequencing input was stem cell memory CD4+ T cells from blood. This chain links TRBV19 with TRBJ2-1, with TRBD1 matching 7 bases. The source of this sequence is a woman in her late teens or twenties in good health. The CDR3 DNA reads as TGTGCCAGTAGTTTTGACTCCGGGACAGTCAAATACAATGAGCAGTTCTTC. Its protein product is CASSFDSGTVKYNEQFF.